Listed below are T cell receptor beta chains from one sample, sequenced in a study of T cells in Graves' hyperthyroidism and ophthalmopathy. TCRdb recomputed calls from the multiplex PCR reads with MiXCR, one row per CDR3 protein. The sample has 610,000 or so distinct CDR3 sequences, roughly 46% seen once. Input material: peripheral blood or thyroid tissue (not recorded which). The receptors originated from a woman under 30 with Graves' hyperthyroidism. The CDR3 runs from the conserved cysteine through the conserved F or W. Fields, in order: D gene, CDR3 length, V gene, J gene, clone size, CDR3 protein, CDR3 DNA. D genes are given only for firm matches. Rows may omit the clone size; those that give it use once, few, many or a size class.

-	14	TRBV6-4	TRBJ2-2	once	CASSLLGVTGELFF	TGTGCCAGCAGCTTGCTTGGGGTCACCGGGGAGCTGTTTTTT
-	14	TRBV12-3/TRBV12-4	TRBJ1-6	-	CASRREDFNSPLHF	TGTGCCAGCAGACGTGAGGATTTTAATTCACCCCTCCACTTT
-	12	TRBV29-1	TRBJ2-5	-	CSFGQSQETQYF	TGCAGCTTCGGGCAGTCCCAAGAGACCCAGTACTTC
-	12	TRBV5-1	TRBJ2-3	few	CASSSAVDTQYF	TGCGCCAGCAGCTCAGCCGTAGATACGCAGTATTTT
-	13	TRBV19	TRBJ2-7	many	CASSIGLRYEQYF	TGTGCCAGTAGTATTGGACTACGCTACGAGCAGTACTTC
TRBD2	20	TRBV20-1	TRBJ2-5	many	CSATSNVEAGGLLGWETQYF	TGCAGTGCTACCTCGAACGTCGAGGCGGGAGGGCTTCTGGGTTGGGAGACCCAGTACTTC
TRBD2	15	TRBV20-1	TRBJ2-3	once	CSACRGLENTDTQYF	TGCAGTGCTTGCCGCGGACTAGAAAACACAGATACGCAGTATTTT
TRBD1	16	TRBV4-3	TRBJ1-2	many	CASSQVGTGADWGYTF	TGCGCCAGCAGCCAAGTGGGGACAGGGGCCGATTGGGGCTACACCTTC
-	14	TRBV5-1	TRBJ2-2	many	CASSWDFNTGELFF	TGCGCCAGCAGCTGGGACTTCAACACCGGGGAGCTGTTTTTT
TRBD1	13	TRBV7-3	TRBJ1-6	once	CASSMDRGSPLHF	TGTGCCAGCAGTATGGACAGGGGTTCACCCCTCCACTTT
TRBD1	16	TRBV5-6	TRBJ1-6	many	CASSSSGQGLNSPLHF	TGTGCCAGCAGCTCCTCCGGACAGGGATTGAATTCACCCCTCCACTTT
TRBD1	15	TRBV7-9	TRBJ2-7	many	CASSQSGQARKEQYF	TGTGCCAGCAGCCAATCGGGACAGGCGAGGAAGGAGCAGTACTTC
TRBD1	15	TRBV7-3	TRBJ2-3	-	CASSRDRGRTDTQYF	TGTGCCAGCAGTAGGGACAGGGGGCGCACAGATACGCAGTATTTT
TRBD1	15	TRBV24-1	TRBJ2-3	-	CATSDTTGATDTQYF	TGTGCCACCAGTGATACGACAGGGGCCACAGATACGCAGTATTTT
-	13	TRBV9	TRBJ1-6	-	CASSGGGSSPLHF	TGTGCCAGCAGCGGTGGAGGGAGCTCACCCCTCCACTTT
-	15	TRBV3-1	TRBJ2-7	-	CASSHDRAGSYEQYF	TGTGCCAGCAGCCACGACCGGGCCGGTTCCTACGAGCAGTACTTC
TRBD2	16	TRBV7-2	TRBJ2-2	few	CASSFPLAENTGELFF	TGTGCCAGCAGCTTTCCCCTAGCGGAAAACACCGGGGAGCTGTTTTTT
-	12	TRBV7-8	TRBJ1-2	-	CASRGSGDGYTF	TGTGCCAGCAGGGGGAGCGGCGACGGCTACACCTTC
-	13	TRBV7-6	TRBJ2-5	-	CTSSSGSQETQYF	TGTACCAGCTCCTCCGGGAGTCAAGAGACCCAGTACTTC
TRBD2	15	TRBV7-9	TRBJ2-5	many	CASSSLTSAQETQYF	TGTGCCAGCAGCTCTCTTACTAGCGCACAAGAGACCCAGTACTTC
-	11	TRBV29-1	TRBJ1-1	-	CSGDRNTEAFF	TGCAGCGGTGACAGGAACACTGAAGCTTTCTTT
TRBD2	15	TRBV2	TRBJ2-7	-	CASSTAGLEFPEQYF	TGTGCCAGCAGTACAGCGGGACTAGAGTTCCCCGAGCAGTACTTC
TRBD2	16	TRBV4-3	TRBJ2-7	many	CASSQDAGTREVEQYF	TGCGCCAGCAGCCAAGATGCAGGGACTAGGGAGGTCGAGCAGTACTTC
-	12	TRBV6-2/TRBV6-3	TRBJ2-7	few	CASNDGGDEQYF	TGTGCCAGCAACGACGGGGGTGACGAGCAGTACTTC
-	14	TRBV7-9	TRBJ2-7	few	CASSLLGEPYEQYF	TGTGCCAGCAGCTTACTAGGGGAACCCTACGAGCAGTACTTC
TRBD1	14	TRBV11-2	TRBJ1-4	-	CASRNSGQAEKLFF	TGTGCCAGCAGGAACTCCGGACAGGCTGAAAAACTGTTTTTT
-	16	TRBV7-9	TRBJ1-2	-	CASSFITPDKGYGYTF	TGTGCCAGCAGTTTCATAACCCCGGACAAGGGCTATGGCTACACCTTC
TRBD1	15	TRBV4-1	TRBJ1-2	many	CASSQGLQGTRGYTF	TGCGCCAGCAGCCAAGGCCTACAGGGGACTAGGGGCTACACCTTC
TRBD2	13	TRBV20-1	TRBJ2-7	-	CSQRTSGSYEQYF	TGCAGCCAAAGGACTAGCGGTTCCTACGAGCAGTACTTC
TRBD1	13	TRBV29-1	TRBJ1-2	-	CSVEEDRGGGYTF	TGCAGCGTTGAAGAGGACAGGGGGGGAGGCTACACCTTC
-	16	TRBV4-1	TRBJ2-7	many	CASSQGLGRTSYEQYF	TGCGCCAGCAGCCAAGGGCTAGGGCGCACATCCTACGAGCAGTACTTC
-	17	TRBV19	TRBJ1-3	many	CASSILGHTPSGNTIYF	TGTGCCAGTAGTATCTTGGGGCACACCCCCTCTGGAAACACCATATATTTT
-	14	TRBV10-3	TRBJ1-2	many	CAISVGDSFYGYTF	TGTGCCATCAGTGTAGGAGACTCATTCTATGGCTACACCTTC
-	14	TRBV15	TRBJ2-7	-	CATSRDHGSYEQYF	TGTGCCACCAGCAGAGATCACGGCTCCTACGAGCAGTACTTC
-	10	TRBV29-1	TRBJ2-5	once	CSRLGETQYF	TGCAGTCGATTGGGAGAGACCCAGTACTTC
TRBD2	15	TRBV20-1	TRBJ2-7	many	CSARGLAGGIYEQYF	TGCAGTGCGAGGGGACTAGCGGGAGGGATCTACGAGCAGTACTTC
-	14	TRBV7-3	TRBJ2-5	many	CASRIGSGQETQYF	TGTGCCAGCAGAATAGGGTCTGGGCAAGAGACCCAGTACTTC
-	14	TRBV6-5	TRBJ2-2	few	CASSNDRNTGELFF	TGTGCCAGCAGTAACGACAGGAACACCGGGGAGCTGTTTTTT
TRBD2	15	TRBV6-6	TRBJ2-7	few	CASSYPGLAGLEQYF	TGTGCCAGCAGTTACCCCGGACTAGCGGGACTCGAGCAGTACTTC
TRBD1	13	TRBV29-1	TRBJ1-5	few	CSRTGYSNQPQHF	TGCAGCCGGACAGGGTATAGCAATCAGCCCCAGCATTTT
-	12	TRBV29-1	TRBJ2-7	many	CSVSTDSYEQYF	TGCAGCGTTAGTACTGATTCCTACGAGCAGTACTTC
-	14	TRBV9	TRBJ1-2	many	CASSSPAGNYGYTF	TGTGCCAGCAGCAGTCCTGCAGGGAACTATGGCTACACCTTC
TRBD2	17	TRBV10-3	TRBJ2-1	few	CAITGSGRSSSYNEQFF	TGTGCCATCACGGGTAGCGGGAGATCCAGCTCCTACAATGAGCAGTTCTTC
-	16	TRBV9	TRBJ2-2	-	CASSAREGLNTGELFF	TGTGCCAGCAGCGCGAGAGAGGGGCTGAACACCGGGGAGCTGTTTTTT
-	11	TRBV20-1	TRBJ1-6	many	CSARSGSPLHF	TGCAGTGCTAGGAGTGGTTCACCCCTCCACTTT
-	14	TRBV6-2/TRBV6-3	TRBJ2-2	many	CASSYSDNTGELFF	TGTGCCAGCAGTTATTCCGATAACACCGGGGAGCTGTTTTTT
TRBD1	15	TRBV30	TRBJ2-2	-	CAWSGGTGRIGELFF	TGTGCCTGGAGTGGCGGGACAGGGAGAATCGGGGAGCTGTTTTTT
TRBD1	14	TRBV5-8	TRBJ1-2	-	CASSPGQGVRGYTF	TGTGCCAGCAGCCCGGGACAGGGCGTTCGTGGCTACACCTTC
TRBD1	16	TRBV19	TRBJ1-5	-	CAIRNPGTVVNQPQHF	TGCGCCATTAGGAACCCAGGGACAGTAGTGAATCAGCCCCAGCATTTT
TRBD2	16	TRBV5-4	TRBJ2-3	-	CASSFQRGGSTDTQYF	TGTGCCAGCAGCTTCCAGCGGGGCGGGAGCACAGATACGCAGTATTTT
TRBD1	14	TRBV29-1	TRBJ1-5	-	CSARGDRLNQPQHF	TGCAGCGCCCGTGGGGACAGGCTCAATCAGCCCCAGCATTTT
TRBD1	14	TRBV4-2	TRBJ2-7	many	CASSRPGQGNEQYF	TGTGCCAGCAGCCGCCCGGGACAGGGGAACGAGCAGTACTTC
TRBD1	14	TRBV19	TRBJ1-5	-	CASRRDRVTQPQHF	TGTGCCAGTAGGAGGGACAGGGTAACGCAGCCCCAGCATTTT
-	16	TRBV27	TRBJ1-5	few	CASSPRDKWGNQPQHF	TGTGCCAGCAGCCCCCGGGACAAATGGGGCAATCAGCCCCAGCATTTT
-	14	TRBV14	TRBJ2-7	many	CASSRWDVSYEQYF	TGTGCCAGCAGCCGATGGGACGTCTCCTACGAGCAGTACTTC
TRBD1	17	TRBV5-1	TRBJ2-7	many	CASSLASYETGNHEQYF	TGCGCCAGCAGCTTGGCCTCGTACGAGACAGGGAACCACGAGCAGTACTTC
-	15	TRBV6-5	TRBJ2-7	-	CASSYDPSGEGEQYF	TGTGCCAGCAGTTACGATCCGTCGGGAGAAGGGGAGCAGTACTTC
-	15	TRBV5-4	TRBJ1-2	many	CASSLWGRVGYGYTF	TGTGCCAGCAGCTTGTGGGGCAGGGTAGGTTATGGCTACACCTTC
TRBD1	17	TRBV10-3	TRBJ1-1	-	CAISESGTGTMNTEAFF	TGTGCCATCAGTGAGTCCGGGACAGGAACCATGAACACTGAAGCTTTCTTT